This T cell receptor (beta chain) came from a study of blood T cell repertoires in COVID-19. This CDR3 spans 13 amino acids. The V gene's germline CDR1 is LGHDT and CDR2 YNNKEL (reference sequence). Trimming left V 1 base short and J 10 bases short, with 10 bases between. As originally analysed: Scientists estimated how many nucleated cells there were by amplifying reference gene primers. The protocol was immunoSEQ multiplex PCR, while the TCRdb copy is restricted to in-frame clones and leaves out a portion. D and trimming come from the DNA, and the V and J calls and clone size come from that table. The table has about 200,000 clones, 88% seen once; the top ten hold about 4.2%.

The sample consisted of peripheral blood. V usage is TRBV3-1 (or the pseudogene TRBV3-2) and J usage is TRBJ1-4; D remains unclear. This clonotype was sampled from a human donor in a cohort sampled during active COVID-19. The CDR3 nucleotides are TGTGCCAGCAGCCAAGTGGAGGGTGGAAAACTGTTTTTT. Amino acids: CASSQVEGGKLFF.